These T cell receptor beta chains were read from a single sample in a study of T cells after yellow fever vaccination. TCRdb redid the calling of the 5' RACE reads with MiXCR, one entry per CDR3 protein. Of 200,000 to 250,000 distinct CDR3 sequences in the sample, 3.2% were seen once. Sequencing used CD4+ T cells sorted from PBMCs, obtained 10 days after the yellow fever booster vaccination. The receptor source for this set is a man aged 18-30 years who received the YFV17D yellow fever vaccine. CDR3s include the opening cysteine and the closing phenylalanine or tryptophan. The D gene is left open where the match is weak. Size tells how often a clone was seen (once, few, many) or the class of an expanded clone, and some rows leave it out.

size	V	length	J	D	DNA	CDR3
many	TRBV20-1	13	TRBJ2-1	TRBD1	TGCAGTGCCACCCTTATGGACAGGGGGGAGCAGTTCTTC	CSATLMDRGEQFF
.	TRBV18	14	TRBJ1-1	.	TGTGCCAGCTCACCAGGCAACGAGGCCCCCGAAGCTTTCTTT	CASSPGNEAPEAFF
many	TRBV12-3/TRBV12-4	14	TRBJ2-3	.	TGTGCCAGCAGTTTTTACAGGAACACAGATACGCAGTATTTT	CASSFYRNTDTQYF
few	TRBV18	12	TRBJ2-5	.	TGTGCCAGCTCGGCGGCAGAAGAGACCCAGTACTTC	CASSAAEETQYF
many	TRBV20-1	15	TRBJ1-1	.	TGCAGTGCTGCCCCCACGCGCAGGGGGAACACTGAAGCTTTCTTT	CSAAPTRRGNTEAFF
many	TRBV12-3/TRBV12-4	15	TRBJ1-2	TRBD1	TGTGCCAGCAGTTTCTGGACAGGGGGTATCTATGGCTACACCTTC	CASSFWTGGIYGYTF
.	TRBV4-1	16	TRBJ2-3	TRBD2	TGCGCCAGCAGTCCCGGGACTAGCGGACTCACAGATACGCAGTATTTT	CASSPGTSGLTDTQYF
many	TRBV7-2	14	TRBJ2-2	.	TGTGCCAGCAGCTCGCGATCGAACACCGGGGAGCTGTTTTTT	CASSSRSNTGELFF
many	TRBV2	14	TRBJ2-6	.	TGTGCCAGCAGTGTCTCATCTGGGGCCAACGTCCTGACTTTC	CASSVSSGANVLTF
few	TRBV7-3	15	TRBJ2-3	TRBD2	TGTGCCAGCAGCCCCGGGGGAGGGGTCACAGATACGCAGTATTTT	CASSPGGGVTDTQYF
few	TRBV19	15	TRBJ1-2	TRBD1	TGTGCCAGTAGTATATCGGCGCAACGCAGGGGGCCCTACACCTTC	CASSISAQRRGPYTF
many	TRBV9	14	TRBJ2-1	.	TGTGCCAGCAGCGTAGCCACGGTTTACAATGAGCAGTTCTTC	CASSVATVYNEQFF
few	TRBV6-2/TRBV6-3	14	TRBJ1-5	TRBD1	TGTGCCACAAGGGGACAGCTAATTAATCAGCCCCAGCATTTT	CATRGQLINQPQHF
many	TRBV6-5	14	TRBJ1-1	.	TGTGCCAGCAGTCCGCCAAGGGGAGCCACTGAAGCTTTCTTT	CASSPPRGATEAFF
.	TRBV4-2	17	TRBJ2-6	.	TGTGCCAGCAGCCAAGTCACGACAGCCTCTGGGGCCAACGTCCTGACTTTC	CASSQVTTASGANVLTF
many	TRBV5-1	12	TRBJ1-1	.	TGCGCCAGCAGCTTGGACAATGACAAAAGTTTCTTT	CASSLDNDKSFF
many	TRBV6-5	16	TRBJ2-3	.	TGTGCCAGCAGTTTGGGCTCCCCCAATAGAGCCGATACGCAGTATTTT	CASSLGSPNRADTQYF
.	TRBV5-4	16	TRBJ2-6	.	TGTGCCAGCCATACAAGTATCAGCTCTGGGGCCAACGTCCTGACTTTC	CASHTSISSGANVLTF
.	TRBV20-1	12	TRBJ2-3	.	TGCAGTGCTAGGGGACACACAGATACGCAGTATTTT	CSARGHTDTQYF
many	TRBV6-2/TRBV6-3	14	TRBJ2-1	.	TGTGCCAGCAACGAGCGGGCCTCCTACAATGAGCAGTTCTTC	CASNERASYNEQFF
few	TRBV28	17	TRBJ2-1	.	TGTGCCAGCAGTTTCGTGGCTACACGGACACAATACAATGAGCAGTTCTTC	CASSFVATRTQYNEQFF
many	TRBV10-2	15	TRBJ1-2	.	TGCGCCAGCACATCCGACCTTTTACAGGGAGCTGGCTACACCTTC	CASTSDLLQGAGYTF
many	TRBV7-2	15	TRBJ2-1	TRBD2	TGTGCCAGCAGCTTAGTAGGTAGCGGGGAGGCGGCGCAGTTCTTC	CASSLVGSGEAAQFF
.	TRBV4-1	14	TRBJ2-1	.	TGCGCCAGCAGCCAAGGGGTCTCTAACGGGGGAGGGTTCTTC	CASSQGVSNGGGFF
few	TRBV6-2/TRBV6-3	13	TRBJ2-1	.	TGTGCCAGCAGCCGACTAGTTGGGAATGAGCAGTTCTTC	CASSRLVGNEQFF
.	TRBV19	17	TRBJ2-3	.	TGTGCCAGTAGTCCCCGGTTTCTGGGGGTGGGTCCAGATACGCAGTATTTT	CASSPRFLGVGPDTQYF
few	TRBV24-1	15	TRBJ2-2	TRBD1	TGTGCCACCTCGGACAGGGGCGTGAACACCGGGGAGCTGTTTTTT	CATSDRGVNTGELFF
few	TRBV7-3	17	TRBJ2-3	.	TGTGCCAGCAGCTCTCCCGCCGGGGCCGGAGTGACAGATACGCAGTATTTT	CASSSPAGAGVTDTQYF
many	TRBV9	15	TRBJ1-6	.	TGTGCCAGCAGCGTAGAGGGGAGGAGGGATTCACCCCTCCACTTT	CASSVEGRRDSPLHF
few	TRBV10-3	15	TRBJ1-3	TRBD1	TGTGCCATCAGTCAACAGGGGGCGAATGGAAACACCATATATTTT	CAISQQGANGNTIYF
few	TRBV24-1	13	TRBJ2-3	.	TGTGCCACCAGTGATCCGTGGATCTATACGCAGTATTTT	CATSDPWIYTQYF
few	TRBV18	13	TRBJ1-1	.	TGTGCCAGCTACGCTGGGGGGGGAACTGAAGCTTTCTTT	CASYAGGGTEAFF
few	TRBV6-2/TRBV6-3	14	TRBJ2-1	TRBD2	TGTGCCAGCCACCCTAGCGGGGGGGCCGATGAGCAGTTCTTC	CASHPSGGADEQFF
few	TRBV7-9	16	TRBJ2-5	TRBD2	TGTGCCAGCAGCCCGACGGGACTAGCGGGGGGGGAGACCCAGTACTTC	CASSPTGLAGGETQYF
few	TRBV5-1	14	TRBJ2-1	.	TGCGCCAGCAGCTTCGGGGACAACTACAATGAGCAGTTCTTC	CASSFGDNYNEQFF
.	TRBV18	17	TRBJ1-4	TRBD1	TGTGCCAGCTCACGAAACCGGGACAGGGGGCCGGATGAAAAACTGTTTTTT	CASSRNRDRGPDEKLFF
many	TRBV11-3	13	TRBJ2-5	.	TGTGCCAGCAGCTTACGAATAGGGGAGACCCAGTACTTC	CASSLRIGETQYF
.	TRBV4-2	15	TRBJ1-1	.	TGTGCCAGCAGCCAAGAGGTCTTGAACACGGTTGAAGCTTTCTTT	CASSQEVLNTVEAFF
many	TRBV7-2	14	TRBJ2-5	.	TGTGCCAGCAGCTTGACAGCCTACCAAGAGACCCAGTACTTC	CASSLTAYQETQYF
few	TRBV12-3/TRBV12-4	14	TRBJ2-3	TRBD1	TGTGCCAGCAGTCCACAGGGACAGACAGATACGCAGTATTTT	CASSPQGQTDTQYF
few	TRBV5-1	14	TRBJ1-6	TRBD1	TGCGCCAGCAGCACAGGACAGGGGAATTCACCCCTCCACTTT	CASSTGQGNSPLHF